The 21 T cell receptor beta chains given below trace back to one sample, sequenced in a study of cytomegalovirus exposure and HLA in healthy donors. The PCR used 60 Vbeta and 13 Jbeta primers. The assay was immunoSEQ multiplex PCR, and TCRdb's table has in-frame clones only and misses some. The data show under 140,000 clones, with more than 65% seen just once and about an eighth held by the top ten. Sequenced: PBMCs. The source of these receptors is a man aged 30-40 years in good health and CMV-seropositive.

The CDR3 sequence: CASSPLDLPYGPQHF. CDR3 coding DNA: TGTGCCAGCTCACCGCTAGACCTACCTTATGGGCCCCAGCATTTT. J is TRBJ1-5 and V is TRBV18; D remains unclear. V shed 3 bases and J shed 9 bases, with 18 bases lying between them. The CDR3 spans 15 residues. CDR1 KGHSH and CDR2 LQKENI come from the germline V gene.

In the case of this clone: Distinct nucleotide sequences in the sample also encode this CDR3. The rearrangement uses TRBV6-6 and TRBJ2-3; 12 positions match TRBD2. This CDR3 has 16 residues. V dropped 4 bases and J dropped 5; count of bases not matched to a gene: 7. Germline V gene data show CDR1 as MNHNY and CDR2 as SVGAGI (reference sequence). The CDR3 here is CASSSTLAGGGDTQYF. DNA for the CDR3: TGTGCCAGCAGTTCAACACTAGCGGGGGGCGGAGATACGCAGTATTTT.

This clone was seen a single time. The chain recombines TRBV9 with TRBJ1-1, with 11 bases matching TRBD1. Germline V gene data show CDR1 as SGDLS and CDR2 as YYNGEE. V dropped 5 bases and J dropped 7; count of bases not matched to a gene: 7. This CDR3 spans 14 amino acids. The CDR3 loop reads CASSSGTGGSEAFF. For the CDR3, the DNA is TGTGCCAGCAGTTCCGGGACAGGGGGTAGTGAAGCTTTCTTT.

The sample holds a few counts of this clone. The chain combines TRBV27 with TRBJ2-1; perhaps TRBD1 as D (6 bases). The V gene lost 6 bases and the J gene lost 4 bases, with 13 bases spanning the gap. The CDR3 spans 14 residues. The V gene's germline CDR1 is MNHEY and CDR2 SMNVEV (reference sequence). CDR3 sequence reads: CASSPFDRYNEQFF. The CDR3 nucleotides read TGTGCCAGCAGCCCCTTTGACAGGTACAATGAGCAGTTCTTC.

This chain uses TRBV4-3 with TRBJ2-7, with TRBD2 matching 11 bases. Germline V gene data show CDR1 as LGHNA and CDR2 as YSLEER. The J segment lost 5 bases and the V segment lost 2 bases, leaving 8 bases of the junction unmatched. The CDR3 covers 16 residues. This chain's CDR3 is CASSQLAGGQSNEQYF. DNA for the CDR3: TGCGCCAGCAGCCAATTAGCGGGGGGGCAATCCAACGAGCAGTACTTC.

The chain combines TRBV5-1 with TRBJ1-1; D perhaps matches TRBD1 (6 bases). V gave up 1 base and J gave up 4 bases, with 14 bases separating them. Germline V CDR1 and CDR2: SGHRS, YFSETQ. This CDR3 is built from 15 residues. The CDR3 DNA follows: TGCGCCAGCAGCTTGACAGGGTGGACGAGCACTGAAGCTTTCTTT. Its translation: CASSLTGWTSTEAFF.

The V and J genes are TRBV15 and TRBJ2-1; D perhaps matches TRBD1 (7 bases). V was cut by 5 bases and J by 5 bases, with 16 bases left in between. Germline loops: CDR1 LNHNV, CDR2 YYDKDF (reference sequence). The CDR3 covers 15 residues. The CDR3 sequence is CATSGLRGLNNEQFF. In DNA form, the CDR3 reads TGTGCCACCAGCGGACTAAGGGGGCTCAACAATGAGCAGTTCTTC.

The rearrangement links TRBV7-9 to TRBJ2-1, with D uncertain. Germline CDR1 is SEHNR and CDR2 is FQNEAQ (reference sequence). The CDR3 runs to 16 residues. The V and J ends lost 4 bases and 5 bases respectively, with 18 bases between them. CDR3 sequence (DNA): TGTGCCAGCAGCTCCGCTCTGGCAGGTAGGAACAATGAGCAGTTCTTC. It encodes CASSSALAGRNNEQFF.

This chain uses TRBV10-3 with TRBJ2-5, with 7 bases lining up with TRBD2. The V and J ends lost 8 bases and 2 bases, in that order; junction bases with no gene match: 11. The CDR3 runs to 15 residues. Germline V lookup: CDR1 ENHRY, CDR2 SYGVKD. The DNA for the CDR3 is TGTGCCATCGGCGGGGCGGGGGAGGCTCAAGAGACCCAGTACTTC. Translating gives CAIGGAGEAQETQYF.

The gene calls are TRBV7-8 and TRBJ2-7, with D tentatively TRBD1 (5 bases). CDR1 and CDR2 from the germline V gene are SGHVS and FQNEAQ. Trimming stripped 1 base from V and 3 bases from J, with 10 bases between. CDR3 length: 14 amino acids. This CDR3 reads CASSLVGRVYEQYF. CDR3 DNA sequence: TGTGCCAGCAGCTTAGTTGGCAGGGTCTACGAGCAGTACTTC.

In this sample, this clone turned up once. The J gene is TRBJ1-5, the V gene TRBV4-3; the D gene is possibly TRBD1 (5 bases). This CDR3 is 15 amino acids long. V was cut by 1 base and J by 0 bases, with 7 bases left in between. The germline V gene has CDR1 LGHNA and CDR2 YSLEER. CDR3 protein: CASSQGRGSNQPQHF. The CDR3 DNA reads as TGCGCCAGCAGCCAAGGGAGGGGTAGCAATCAGCCCCAGCATTTT.

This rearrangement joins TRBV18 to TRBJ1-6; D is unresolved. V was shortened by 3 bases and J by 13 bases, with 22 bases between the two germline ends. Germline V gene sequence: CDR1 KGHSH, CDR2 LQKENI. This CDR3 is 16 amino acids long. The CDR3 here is CASSPGYSDGGRPLHF. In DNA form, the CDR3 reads TGTGCCAGCTCACCTGGTTATTCAGATGGTGGCAGGCCCCTCCACTTT.

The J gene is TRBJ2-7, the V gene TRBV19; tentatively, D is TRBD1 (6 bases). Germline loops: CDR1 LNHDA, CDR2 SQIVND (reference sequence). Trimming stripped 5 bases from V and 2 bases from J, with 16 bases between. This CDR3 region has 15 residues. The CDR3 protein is CASSVQTGVTYEQYF. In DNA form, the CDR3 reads TGTGCCAGTAGTGTACAGACAGGTGTAACCTACGAGCAGTACTTC.

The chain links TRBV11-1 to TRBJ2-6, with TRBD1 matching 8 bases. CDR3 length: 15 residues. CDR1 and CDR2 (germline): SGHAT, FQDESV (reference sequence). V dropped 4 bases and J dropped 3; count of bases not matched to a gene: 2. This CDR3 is CASSSTGVGANVLTF. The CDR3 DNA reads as TGTGCCAGCAGCTCGACAGGGGTTGGGGCCAACGTCCTGACTTTC.

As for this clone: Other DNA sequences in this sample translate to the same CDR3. CDR3 loop: CASSQDWTGGNTIYF. The CDR3 DNA sequence: TGCGCCAGCAGCCAAGATTGGACAGGGGGGAACACCATATATTTT. The chain employs TRBV4-3 and TRBJ1-3, with 10 bases lining up with TRBD1. The trim removed 0 bases at V and 7 bases at J, leaving 3 bases unmatched. Per germline, CDR1 LGHNA and CDR2 YSLEER. CDR3 length: 15 residues.

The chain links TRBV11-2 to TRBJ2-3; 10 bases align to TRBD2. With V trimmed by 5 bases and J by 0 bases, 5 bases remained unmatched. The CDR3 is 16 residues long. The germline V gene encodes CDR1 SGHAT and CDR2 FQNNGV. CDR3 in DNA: TGTGCCAGCAGCCCGGGAGCGGGGGGGAGCACAGATACGCAGTATTTT. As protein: CASSPGAGGSTDTQYF.

The CDR3 here is CASSTGTVNGYTF. The CDR3, as DNA: TGTGCCAGCAGTACCGGGACAGTCAATGGCTACACCTTC. The J gene is TRBJ1-2, the V gene TRBV6-5; the match to TRBD1 covers 7 bases. There are 13 residues in the CDR3. Germline V gene lookup returns CDR1 MNHEY and CDR2 SVGAGI. The V and J ends lost 5 bases and 6 bases, in that order; junction bases with no gene match: 6.

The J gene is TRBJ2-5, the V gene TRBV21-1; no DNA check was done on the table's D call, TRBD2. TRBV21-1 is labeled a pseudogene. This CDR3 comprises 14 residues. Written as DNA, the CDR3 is TGTGCCAGCAGTCTGTCGGGGGGCCAAGAGACCCAGTACTTC. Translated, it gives CASSLSGGQETQYF.

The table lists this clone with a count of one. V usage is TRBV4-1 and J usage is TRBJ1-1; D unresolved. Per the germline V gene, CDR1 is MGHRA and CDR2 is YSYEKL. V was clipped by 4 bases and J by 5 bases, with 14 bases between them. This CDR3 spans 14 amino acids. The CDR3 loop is CASSPSFSRTEAFF. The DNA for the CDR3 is TGCGCCAGCAGCCCCTCCTTTTCCCGGACTGAAGCTTTCTTT.

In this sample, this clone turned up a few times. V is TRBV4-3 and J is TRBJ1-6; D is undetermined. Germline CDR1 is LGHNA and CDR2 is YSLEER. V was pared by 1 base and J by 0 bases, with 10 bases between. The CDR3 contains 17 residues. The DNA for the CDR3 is TGCGCCAGCAGCCAAGTCCCTCTGAGCTCCTATAATTCACCCCTCCACTTT. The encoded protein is CASSQVPLSSYNSPLHF.

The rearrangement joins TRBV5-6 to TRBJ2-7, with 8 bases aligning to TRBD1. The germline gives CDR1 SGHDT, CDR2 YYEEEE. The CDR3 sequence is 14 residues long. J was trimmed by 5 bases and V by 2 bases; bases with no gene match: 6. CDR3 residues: CASSFMGTGDEQYF. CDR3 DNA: TGTGCCAGCAGCTTTATGGGGACAGGCGACGAGCAGTACTTC.